These 14 T cell receptor beta chains came from one sample sequenced in a study of T cell responses to AZD1222 COVID-19 vaccine. Sequencing was performed with immunoSEQ multiplex PCR; in TCRdb, only in-frame clones are kept and a portion is missing. The data contain around 180,000 clones, about 87% of them singletons. The sequenced sample was peripheral blood, obtained on day 0 of AZD1222 vaccination. These receptors were obtained from an adult in good health.

V gene TRBV28 combines with J gene TRBJ1-5; 11 nucleotides match TRBD1. This CDR3 comprises 16 residues. J lost 3 bases, V lost 5 bases, and 6 bases had no gene match. CDR1 is MDHEN, CDR2 SYDVKM, per germline. CDR3 nucleotide sequence: TGTGCCAGCAGTCCCTGGACAGGGGGCACCAATCAGCCCCAGCATTTT. It translates to CASSPWTGGTNQPQHF.

The CDR3 loop is CASSDQRTSYGYTF. The CDR3 nucleotides are TGTGCCAGCAGTGACCAACGGACGAGTTATGGCTACACCTTC. This sequence joins TRBV6-4 and TRBJ1-2; D is unclear. Germline-derived CDR1 and CDR2 are MRHNA and SNTAGT. CDR3 length: 14 residues. V was trimmed by 2 bases and J by 5 bases, leaving 12 bases between them.

This clone was found a few times. The genes are TRBV4-1 and TRBJ2-1; the D gene is possibly TRBD2 (6 bases). CDR3 size: 12 residues. With 0 bases removed from V and 12 bases from J, the gap between germline ends came to 9 bases. Germline-derived CDR1 and CDR2 are MGHRA and YSYEKL. Written as DNA, the CDR3 is TGCGCCAGCAGCCAAGACCGGGAGCGGCAGTTCTTC. Translated, it gives CASSQDRERQFF.

The chain has TRBV30 and TRBJ1-6, with D possibly being TRBD1 (5 bases). CDR1 and CDR2 (germline): GTSNPN, SVGIG (reference sequence). The CDR3 sequence is 15 residues long. V lost 8 bases and J 4 bases, leaving 18 bases between the germline ends. The CDR3, as DNA: TGTGCCCTAAGGGGCAGAGATCAGTATAATTCACCCCTCCACTTT. Amino acids: CALRGRDQYNSPLHF.

The chain recombines TRBV6-5 with TRBJ1-6; tentative D call: TRBD1 (6 bases). The CDR3 is made up of 14 amino acids. Germline loops: CDR1 MNHEY, CDR2 SVGAGI. Trimming left V 6 bases short and J 6 bases short, with 12 bases between. CDR3 DNA: TGTGCCAGCAGCCGGACGGACAGTAATTCACCCCTCCACTTT. Its protein product is CASSRTDSNSPLHF.

Many counts were recorded for this clone. This chain joins TRBV15 and TRBJ2-5; TRBD2 is a possible D gene (5 bases). CDR3 length equals 13 residues. The V end lost 6 bases, the J end lost 3 bases, and 11 bases lay between the germline ends. Germline V gene sequence: CDR1 LNHNV, CDR2 YYDKDF (reference sequence). The CDR3, as DNA: TGTGCCACCAGGGAGTCCGGGGAAGAGACCCAGTACTTC. As protein: CATRESGEETQYF.

The rearrangement uses TRBV24-1 and TRBJ1-4; D is undetermined. Germline CDR1 KGHDR, CDR2 SFDVKD. CDR3 size: 15 residues. V lost 3 bases, J lost 0 bases, and 7 bases lay in between. The CDR3 region has the DNA TGTGCCACCAGTGATCCGGGAGCAACTAATGAAAAACTGTTTTTT. This codes for CATSDPGATNEKLFF.

The gene calls are TRBV7-3 and TRBJ2-5; a weak D match, TRBD2 (5 bases). Trimming removed 1 base at V and 3 bases at J, with 15 bases between. This CDR3 spans 16 amino acids. CDR1 is SGHTA and CDR2 is FQGTGA in the germline V gene. The CDR3 DNA reads TGTGCCAGCAGCTTAAACCCCTCCGCGAGGGAAGAGACCCAGTACTTC. It is translated as CASSLNPSAREETQYF.

V usage is TRBV7-2 and J usage is TRBJ2-7; TRBD1 matches at 9 bases. The CDR3 is made up of 16 amino acids. From germline, CDR1 is SGHTA and CDR2 FQGNSA. Trimming at V came to 5 bases and at J to 7 bases, leaving 15 bases not matched to a gene. The CDR3 loop reads CASSQGPGQGVREQYF. Here the CDR3 DNA reads TGTGCCAGCAGCCAGGGGCCGGGACAGGGAGTAAGGGAGCAGTACTTC.

The genes are TRBV7-2 and TRBJ1-1; 9 bases line up with TRBD1. The CDR3 extends over 17 amino acids. V dropped 4 bases and J dropped 3; count of bases not matched to a gene: 12. Germline values: CDR1 SGHTA, CDR2 FQGNSA. CDR3 region: CASSSFGQGNRYTEAFF. CDR3 nucleotide sequence: TGTGCCAGCAGCTCATTTGGACAGGGGAATAGGTACACTGAAGCTTTCTTT.

CDR3 DNA sequence: TGTGCCAGCACTCGAGCGGGGGGCGAAAGGGACACTGAAGCTTTCTTT. This sequence encodes CASTRAGGERDTEAFF. V and J are TRBV2 and TRBJ1-1; D might be TRBD1 (6 bases). The CDR3 totals 16 residues. Germline-derived CDR1 and CDR2 are SNHLY and FYNNEI. Trimming pared 7 bases from V and 3 bases from J, leaving 21 bases between.

This sequence joins TRBV19 and TRBJ1-4; D gene unclear. The length of the CDR3 is 13 residues. V was clipped by 4 bases and J by 4 bases, with 7 bases between them. Germline assignment: CDR1 LNHDA and CDR2 SQIVND (reference sequence). As DNA, the CDR3 is TGTGCCAGTAGTAATTCTTATAATGAAAAACTGTTTTTT. This encodes CASSNSYNEKLFF. The whole variable domain, filled in from reference TRBV19 and TRBJ1-4, reads DGGITQSPKYLFRKEGQNVTLSCEQNLNHDAMYWYRQDPGQGLRLIYYSQIVNDFQKGDIAEGYSVSREKKESFPLTVTSAQKNPTAFYLCASSNSYNEKLFFGSGTQLSVL.

The V and J genes are TRBV6-2 or TRBV6-3 and TRBJ2-2; maybe TRBD1 (6 bases). Trimming stripped 2 bases from V and 4 bases from J, with 11 bases between. The CDR3 contains 15 residues. The germline V gene has CDR1 MNHEY and CDR2 SVGEGT. The CDR3 region is CASSYGGRVTGELFF. The CDR3 DNA sequence: TGTGCCAGCAGTTACGGGGGCAGGGTCACCGGGGAGCTGTTTTTT.

This chain joins TRBV2 and TRBJ2-7, with 8 bases that match TRBD2. V was clipped by 7 bases and J by 0 bases; unmatched bases: 5. CDR3 length: 14 residues. Germline V lookup: CDR1 SNHLY, CDR2 FYNNEI. CDR3 in DNA: TGTGCCAGCATTATGACTAGCGCCTCCTACGAGCAGTACTTC. Translating it yields CASIMTSASYEQYF.